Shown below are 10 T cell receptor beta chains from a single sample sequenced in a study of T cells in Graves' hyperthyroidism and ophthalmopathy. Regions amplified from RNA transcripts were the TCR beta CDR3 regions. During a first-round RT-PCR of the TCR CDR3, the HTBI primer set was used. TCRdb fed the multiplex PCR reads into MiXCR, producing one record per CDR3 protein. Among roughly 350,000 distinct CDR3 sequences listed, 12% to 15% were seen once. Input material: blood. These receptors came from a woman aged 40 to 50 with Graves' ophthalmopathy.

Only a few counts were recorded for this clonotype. The CDR3 region has the DNA TGTGCCACTAGACGGGACACGTACTCTGGGGCCAACGTCCTGACTTTC. Residues: CATRRDTYSGANVLTF. This sequence joins TRBV6-1 and TRBJ2-6; possible D gene TRBD1, 6 bases. In germline, CDR1 is MNHNS, CDR2 SASEGT. Deletions cut 10 bases from V and 0 bases from J, with 16 bases between. The CDR3 extends over 16 amino acids.

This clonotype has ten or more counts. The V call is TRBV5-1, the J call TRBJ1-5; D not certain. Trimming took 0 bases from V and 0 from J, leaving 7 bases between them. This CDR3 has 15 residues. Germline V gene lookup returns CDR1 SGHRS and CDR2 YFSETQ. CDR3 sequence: CASSLDGDSNQPQHF. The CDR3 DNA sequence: TGCGCCAGCAGCTTGGATGGGGATAGCAATCAGCCCCAGCATTTT.

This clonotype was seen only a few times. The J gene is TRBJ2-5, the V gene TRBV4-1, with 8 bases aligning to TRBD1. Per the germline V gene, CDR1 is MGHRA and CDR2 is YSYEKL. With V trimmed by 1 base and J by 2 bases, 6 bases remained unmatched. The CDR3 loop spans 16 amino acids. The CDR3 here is CASSQGRTGLQETQYF. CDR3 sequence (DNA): TGCGCCAGCAGCCAAGGCAGGACAGGGCTACAAGAGACCCAGTACTTC.

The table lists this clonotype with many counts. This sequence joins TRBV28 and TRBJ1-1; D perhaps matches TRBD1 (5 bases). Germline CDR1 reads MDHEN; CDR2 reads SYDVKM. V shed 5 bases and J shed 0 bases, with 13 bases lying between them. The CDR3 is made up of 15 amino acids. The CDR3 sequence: CASSIGTAMNTEAFF. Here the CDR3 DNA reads TGTGCCAGCAGTATCGGGACCGCGATGAACACTGAAGCTTTCTTT.

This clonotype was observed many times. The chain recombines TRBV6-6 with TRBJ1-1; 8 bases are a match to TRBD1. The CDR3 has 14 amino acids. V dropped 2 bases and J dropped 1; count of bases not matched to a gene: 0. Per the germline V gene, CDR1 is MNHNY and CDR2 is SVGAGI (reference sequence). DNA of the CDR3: TGTGCCAGCAGTTACGGGACAGGGAACACTGAAGCTTTCTTT. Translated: CASSYGTGNTEAFF.

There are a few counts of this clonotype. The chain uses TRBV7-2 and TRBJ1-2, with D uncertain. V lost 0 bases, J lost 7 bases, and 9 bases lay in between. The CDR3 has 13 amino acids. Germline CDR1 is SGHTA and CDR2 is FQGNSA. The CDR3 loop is CASSLASRGGYTF. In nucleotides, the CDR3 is TGTGCCAGCAGCTTAGCGTCACGGGGTGGCTACACCTTC.

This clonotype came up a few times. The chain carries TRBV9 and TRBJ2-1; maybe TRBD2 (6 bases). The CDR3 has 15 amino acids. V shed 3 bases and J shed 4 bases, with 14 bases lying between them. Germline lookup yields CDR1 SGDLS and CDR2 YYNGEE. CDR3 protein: CASSDRDSIYNEQFF. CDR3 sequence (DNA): TGTGCCAGCAGCGACCGGGACTCAATTTACAATGAGCAGTTCTTC.

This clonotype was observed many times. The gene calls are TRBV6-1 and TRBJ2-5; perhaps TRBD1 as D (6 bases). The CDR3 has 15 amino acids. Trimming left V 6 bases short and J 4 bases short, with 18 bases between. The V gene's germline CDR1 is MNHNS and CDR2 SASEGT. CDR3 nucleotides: TGTGCCAGCAGCCTCGGGACGCGAGGGGGAGAGACCCAGTACTTC. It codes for CASSLGTRGGETQYF.

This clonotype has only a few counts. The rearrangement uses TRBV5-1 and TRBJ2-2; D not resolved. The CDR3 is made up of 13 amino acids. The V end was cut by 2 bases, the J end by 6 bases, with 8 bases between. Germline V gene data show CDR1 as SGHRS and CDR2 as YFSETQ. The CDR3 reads CASSLSGPGELFF. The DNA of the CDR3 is TGCGCCAGCAGCTTAAGTGGGCCCGGGGAGCTGTTTTTT.

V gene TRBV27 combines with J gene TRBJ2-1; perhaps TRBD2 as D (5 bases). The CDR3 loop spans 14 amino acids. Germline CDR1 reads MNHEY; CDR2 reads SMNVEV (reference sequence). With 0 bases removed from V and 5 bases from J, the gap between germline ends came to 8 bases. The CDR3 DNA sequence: TGTGCCAGCAGTTTATCGAGGGCTAACAATGAGCAGTTCTTC. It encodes CASSLSRANNEQFF.